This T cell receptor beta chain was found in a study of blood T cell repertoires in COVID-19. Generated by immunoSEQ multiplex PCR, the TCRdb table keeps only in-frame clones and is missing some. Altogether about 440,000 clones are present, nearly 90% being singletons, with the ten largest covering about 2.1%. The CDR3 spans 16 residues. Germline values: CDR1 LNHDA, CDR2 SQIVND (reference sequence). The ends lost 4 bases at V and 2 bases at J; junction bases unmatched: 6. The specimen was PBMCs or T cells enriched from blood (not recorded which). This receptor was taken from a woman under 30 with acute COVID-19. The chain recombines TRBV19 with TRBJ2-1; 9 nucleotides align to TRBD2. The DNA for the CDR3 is TGTGCCAGTAGTACCGCGACTAGCGGAGCCTACAATGAGCAGTTCTTC. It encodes CASSTATSGAYNEQFF.